This entry lists 10 T cell receptor beta chains sequenced from one sample in a study of radiation and T cells in renal cell carcinoma. The time point: blood 4 weeks post-SBRT, at nephrectomy. Treatment denoted: 15 Gy SBRT to primary tumor, nephrectomy 4 weeks later. Profiling relied on immunoSEQ multiplex PCR, and the TCRdb table lists in-frame clones only, not all of them. The sample holds about 77,000 clones; approximately 82% are singletons and the top ten take under 2.5%. This material consisted of blood, taken from a patient whose treatment included radiotherapy and nephrectomy. The origin of the receptors is a woman aged 55-70 years with renal cell carcinoma.

This clone was picked up a small number of times. V gene TRBV5-1 combines with J gene TRBJ1-2, with D maybe TRBD1 (5 bases). V shed 4 bases and J shed 8 bases, with 15 bases lying between them. This CDR3 contains 13 residues. CDR1 is SGHRS, CDR2 YFSETQ, per germline. CDR3 in amino acids: CASSADSAWGYTF. The CDR3 DNA reads TGCGCCAGCAGCGCTGACAGCGCCTGGGGCTACACCTTC.

The rearrangement joins TRBV18 to TRBJ1-2, with D perhaps TRBD1 (5 bases). The germline V gene has CDR1 KGHSH and CDR2 LQKENI. This CDR3 spans 14 amino acids. Trimming took off 3 bases at V and 3 bases at J, with 11 bases between the two ends. The CDR3 protein is CASSPGTIDYGYTF. The DNA for the CDR3 is TGTGCCAGCTCACCCGGGACTATAGACTATGGCTACACCTTC.

This chain links TRBV19 with TRBJ2-1, with D hard to call. CDR1 LNHDA and CDR2 SQIVND come from the germline V gene (reference sequence). The CDR3 has 15 amino acids. V shed 2 bases and J shed 8 bases, with 16 bases lying between them. CDR3 sequence: CASSIPKWGRDEQFF. As DNA, the CDR3 is TGTGCCAGTAGTATACCGAAGTGGGGTCGAGATGAGCAGTTCTTC.

The J gene is TRBJ2-6, the V gene TRBV21-1; the D call TRBD1 from the table was never checked on the DNA. TRBV21-1 is assigned pseudogene status. This CDR3 spans 16 amino acids. The DNA for the CDR3 is TGTGCCAGCTGCTGGGACAGGAGGTCTGGGGCCAACGTCCTGACTTTC. Protein: CASCWDRRSGANVLTF.

V and J are TRBV7-3 and TRBJ2-1, with a possible D match to TRBD1 (6 bases). The CDR3 runs to 13 residues. V was trimmed by 2 bases and J by 6 bases, leaving 8 bases between them. The germline V gene has CDR1 SGHTA and CDR2 FQGTGA. The CDR3 nucleotides are TGTGCCAGCAGCTTACCAGGGGCCAATGAGCAGTTCTTC. Its protein is CASSLPGANEQFF.

This rearrangement joins TRBV9 to TRBJ2-3; tentative D call: TRBD2 (6 bases). The CDR3 length is 16 residues. Trimming removed 3 bases at V and 0 bases at J, with 14 bases between. CDR1 and CDR2 (germline): SGDLS, YYNGEE. Here the CDR3 DNA reads TGTGCCAGCAGCGCCATGGGACTTTACAGCACAGATACGCAGTATTTT. Translating gives CASSAMGLYSTDTQYF.

The chain recombines TRBV7-2 with TRBJ1-5; 9 positions match TRBD1. From germline, CDR1 is SGHTA and CDR2 FQGNSA. The CDR3 runs 14 residues. V lost 4 bases to trimming and J lost 7 bases; unmatched junction nucleotides: 5. Here the CDR3 DNA reads TGTGCCAGCAGCTCACAGGGGGCCCGGCAGCCCCAGCATTTT. Its protein product is CASSSQGARQPQHF.

Here the CDR3 reads CASRRETIGNTEAFF. As DNA, the CDR3 is TGTGCCAGCAGGCGAGAAACAATTGGGAACACTGAAGCTTTCTTT. The chain is built from TRBV6-1 and TRBJ1-1; no clear D gene. Trimming pared 6 bases from V and 1 base from J, leaving 15 bases between. Germline V lookup: CDR1 MNHNS, CDR2 SASEGT. There are 15 residues in the CDR3.

The chain is built from TRBV6-1 and TRBJ1-5, with 7 nucleotides matching TRBD1. Trimming took 3 bases from V and 5 from J; bases not matched to a gene: 4. Germline CDR1 is MNHNS and CDR2 is SASEGT. This CDR3 is built from 14 residues. The CDR3 region is CASSEGDSHQPQHF. The DNA for the CDR3 is TGTGCCAGCAGTGAGGGGGACAGCCATCAGCCCCAGCATTTT.

The J gene is TRBJ2-1, the V gene TRBV14; TRBD1 might be the D (6 bases). This CDR3 comprises 15 residues. The V end was cut by 3 bases, the J end by 2 bases, with 11 bases between. The germline V gene has CDR1 SGHDN and CDR2 FVKESK. CDR3 residues: CASSQLGAAYNEQFF. In nucleotides, the CDR3 is TGTGCCAGCAGCCAGCTGGGGGCAGCCTACAATGAGCAGTTCTTC.